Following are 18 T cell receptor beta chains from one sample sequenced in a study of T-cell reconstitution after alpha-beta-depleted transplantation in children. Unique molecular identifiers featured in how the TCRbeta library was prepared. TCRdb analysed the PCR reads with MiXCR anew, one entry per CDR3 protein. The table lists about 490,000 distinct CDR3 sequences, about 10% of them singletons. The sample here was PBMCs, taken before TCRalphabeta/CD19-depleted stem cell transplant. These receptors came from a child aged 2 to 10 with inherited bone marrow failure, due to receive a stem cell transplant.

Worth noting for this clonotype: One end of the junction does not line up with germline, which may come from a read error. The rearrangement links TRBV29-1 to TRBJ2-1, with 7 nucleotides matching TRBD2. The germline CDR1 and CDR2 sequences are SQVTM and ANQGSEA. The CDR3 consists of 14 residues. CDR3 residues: CSAVATGTTNDQFF. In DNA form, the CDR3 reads TGCAGCGCCGTAGCGACCGGGACTACCAATGACCAGTTCTTC.

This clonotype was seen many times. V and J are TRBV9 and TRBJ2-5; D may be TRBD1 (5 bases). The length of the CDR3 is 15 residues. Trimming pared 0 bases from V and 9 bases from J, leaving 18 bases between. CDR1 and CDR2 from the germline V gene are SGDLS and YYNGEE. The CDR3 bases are TGTGCCAGCAGCGTAGGCTGGCAGGGCCTAGGGGCCCAGTACTTC. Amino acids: CASSVGWQGLGAQYF. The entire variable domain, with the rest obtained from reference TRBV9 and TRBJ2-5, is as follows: DSGVTQTPKHLITATGQRVTLRCSPRSGDLSVYWYQQSLDQGLQFLIQYYNGEERAKGNILERFSAQQFPDLHSELNLSSLELGDSALYFCASSVGWQGLGAQYFGPGTRLLVL.

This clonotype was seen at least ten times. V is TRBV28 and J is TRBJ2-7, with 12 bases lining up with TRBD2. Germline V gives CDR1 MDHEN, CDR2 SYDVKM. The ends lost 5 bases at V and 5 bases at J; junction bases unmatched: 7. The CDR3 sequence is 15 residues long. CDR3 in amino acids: CASSPLRLAGDEQYF. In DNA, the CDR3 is TGTGCCAGCAGTCCCCTCCGACTAGCGGGAGACGAGCAGTACTTC.

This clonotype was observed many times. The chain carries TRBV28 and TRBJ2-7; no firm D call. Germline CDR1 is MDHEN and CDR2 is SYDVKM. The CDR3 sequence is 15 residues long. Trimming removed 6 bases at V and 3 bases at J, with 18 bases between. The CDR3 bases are TGTGCCAGCAGCGAAGGACGACAAGGGTACTACGAGCAGTACTTC. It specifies CASSEGRQGYYEQYF.

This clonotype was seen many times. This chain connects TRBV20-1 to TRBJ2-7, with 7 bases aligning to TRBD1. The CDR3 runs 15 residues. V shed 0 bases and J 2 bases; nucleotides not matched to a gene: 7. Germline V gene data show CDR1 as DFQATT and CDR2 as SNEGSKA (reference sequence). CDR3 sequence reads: CSARDAGTVPYEQYF. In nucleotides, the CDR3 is TGCAGTGCTAGAGATGCAGGGACAGTTCCCTACGAGCAGTACTTC.

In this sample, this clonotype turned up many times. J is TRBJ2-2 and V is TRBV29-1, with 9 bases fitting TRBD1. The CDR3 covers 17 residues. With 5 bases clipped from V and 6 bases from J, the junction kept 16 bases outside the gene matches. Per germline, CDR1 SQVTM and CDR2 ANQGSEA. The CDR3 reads CSVFGPGTGTVAGELFF. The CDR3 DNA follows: TGCAGCGTTTTTGGCCCCGGGACAGGGACGGTTGCCGGGGAGCTGTTTTTT.

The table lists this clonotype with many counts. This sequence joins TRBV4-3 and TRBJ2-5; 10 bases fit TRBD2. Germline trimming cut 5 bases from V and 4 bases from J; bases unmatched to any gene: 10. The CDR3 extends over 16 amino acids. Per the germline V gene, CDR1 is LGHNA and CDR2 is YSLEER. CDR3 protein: CASSSLSGRLGETQYF. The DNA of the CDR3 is TGCGCCAGCAGCTCCCTTAGCGGGAGGCTGGGAGAGACCCAGTACTTC.

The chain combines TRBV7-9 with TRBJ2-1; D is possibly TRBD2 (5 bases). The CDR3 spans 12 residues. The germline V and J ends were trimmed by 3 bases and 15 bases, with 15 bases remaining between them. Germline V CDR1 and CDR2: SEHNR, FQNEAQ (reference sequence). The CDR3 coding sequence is TGTGCCAGCAGCTTGCTGGCGGGCCCCTCGTTCTTC. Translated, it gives CASSLLAGPSFF.

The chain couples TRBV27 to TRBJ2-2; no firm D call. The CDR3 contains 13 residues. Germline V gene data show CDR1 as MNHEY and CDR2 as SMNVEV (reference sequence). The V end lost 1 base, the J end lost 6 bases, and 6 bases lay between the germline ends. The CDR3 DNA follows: TGTGCCAGCAGTTTATTATGGGCCGGGGAGCTGTTTTTT. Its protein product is CASSLLWAGELFF.

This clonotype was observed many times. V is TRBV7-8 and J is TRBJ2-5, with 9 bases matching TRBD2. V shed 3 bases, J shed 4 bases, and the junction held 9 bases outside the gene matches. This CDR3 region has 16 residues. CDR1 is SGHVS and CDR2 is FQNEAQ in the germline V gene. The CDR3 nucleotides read TGTGCCAGCAGCTTTGGCGGGAGGGAAGGGCGAGAGACCCAGTACTTC. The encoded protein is CASSFGGREGRETQYF.

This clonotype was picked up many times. Here the CDR3 reads CASSFGQGRDTQYF. CDR3 nucleotides: TGTGCCAGCAGTTTCGGACAGGGAAGAGATACGCAGTATTTT. The gene calls are TRBV12-3 or TRBV12-4 and TRBJ2-3; 8 positions agree with TRBD1. V lost 3 bases and J lost 5; bases outside the gene matches: 4. CDR3 length: 14 amino acids.

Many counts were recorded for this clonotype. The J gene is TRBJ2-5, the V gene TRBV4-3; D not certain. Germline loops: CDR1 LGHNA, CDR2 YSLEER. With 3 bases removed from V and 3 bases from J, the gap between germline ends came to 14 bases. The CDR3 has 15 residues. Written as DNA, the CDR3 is TGCGCCAGCAGCCACCTAGTAGGTGGTGAAGAGACCCAGTACTTC. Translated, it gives CASSHLVGGEETQYF.

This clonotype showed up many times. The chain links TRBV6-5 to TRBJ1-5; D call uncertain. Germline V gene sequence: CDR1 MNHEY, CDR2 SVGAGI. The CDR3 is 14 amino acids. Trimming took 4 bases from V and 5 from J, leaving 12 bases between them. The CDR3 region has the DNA TGTGCCAGCAGTTTTGGCAGTCAGTATCAGCCCCAGCATTTT. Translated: CASSFGSQYQPQHF.

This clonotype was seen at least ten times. The CDR3 sequence is CSARDLAGPYEQYF. CDR3 sequence (DNA): TGCAGTGCTAGGGACCTAGCGGGTCCCTACGAGCAGTACTTC. The chain combines TRBV20-1 with TRBJ2-7, with TRBD2 identical over 8 bases. The V segment lost 3 bases and the J segment 2 bases; nucleotides outside the gene matches: 6. CDR1 is DFQATT, CDR2 SNEGSKA, per germline (reference sequence). This CDR3 contains 14 residues.

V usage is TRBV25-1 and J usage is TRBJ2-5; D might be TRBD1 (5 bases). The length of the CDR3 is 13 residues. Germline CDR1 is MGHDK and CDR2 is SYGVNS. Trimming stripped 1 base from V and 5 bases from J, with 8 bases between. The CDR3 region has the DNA TGTGCCAGCAGTGAATCTGCAGGGGAGACCCAGTACTTC. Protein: CASSESAGETQYF.

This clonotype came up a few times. CDR3 sequence (DNA): TGTGCCAGCAGCTTTAGCGGGAGTTTGGAAGAGCAGTACTTC. This encodes CASSFSGSLEEQYF. The J gene is TRBJ2-7, the V gene TRBV7-9, with 9 bases matching TRBD2. In germline, CDR1 is SEHNR, CDR2 FQNEAQ (reference sequence). The CDR3 has 14 residues. V lost 3 bases to trimming and J lost 7 bases; unmatched junction nucleotides: 7.

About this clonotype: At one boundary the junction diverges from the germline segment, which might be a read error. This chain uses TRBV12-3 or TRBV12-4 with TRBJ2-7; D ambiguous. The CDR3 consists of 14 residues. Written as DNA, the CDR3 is TGTGCCAGCAGATTAGCAGGTTCCTCCTACGAGCAGTACTTC. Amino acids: CASRLAGSSYEQYF.

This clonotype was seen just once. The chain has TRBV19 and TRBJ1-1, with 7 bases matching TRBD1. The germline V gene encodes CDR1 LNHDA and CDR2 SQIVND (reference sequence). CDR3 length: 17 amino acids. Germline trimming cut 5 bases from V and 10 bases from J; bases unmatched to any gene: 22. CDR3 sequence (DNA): TGTGCCAGTAGTTTCGGACGACCCTCACAGGGGAAGGATCGAGCTTTCTTT. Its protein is CASSFGRPSQGKDRAFF.